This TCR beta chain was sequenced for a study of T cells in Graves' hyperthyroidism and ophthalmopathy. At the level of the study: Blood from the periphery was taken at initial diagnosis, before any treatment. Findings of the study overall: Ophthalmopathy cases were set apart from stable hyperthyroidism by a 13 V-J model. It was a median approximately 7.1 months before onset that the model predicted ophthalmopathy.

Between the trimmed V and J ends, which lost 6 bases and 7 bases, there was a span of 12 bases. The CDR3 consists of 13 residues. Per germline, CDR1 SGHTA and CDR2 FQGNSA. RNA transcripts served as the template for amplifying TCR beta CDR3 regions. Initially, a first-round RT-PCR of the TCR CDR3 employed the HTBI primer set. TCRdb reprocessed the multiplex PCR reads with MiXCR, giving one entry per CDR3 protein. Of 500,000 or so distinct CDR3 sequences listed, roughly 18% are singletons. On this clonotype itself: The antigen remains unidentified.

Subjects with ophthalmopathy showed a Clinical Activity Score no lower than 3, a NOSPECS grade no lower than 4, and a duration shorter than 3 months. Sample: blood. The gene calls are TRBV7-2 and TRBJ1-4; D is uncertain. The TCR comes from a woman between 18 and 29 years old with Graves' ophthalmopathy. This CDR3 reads CASSLIRREKLFF. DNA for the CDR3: TGTGCCAGCAGTCTGATTAGACGTGAAAAACTGTTTTTT.